The 21 T cell receptor beta chains listed next were all sequenced from one sample in a study of blood T cell repertoires in COVID-19. Clones were sequenced by immunoSEQ multiplex PCR, and TCRdb holds only the in-frame ones, with some missing. The sample carries 100,000 to 110,000 clones, around 88% recorded once. Sequencing was done on a sample of peripheral blood. These receptors originate from a human donor in a cohort sampled during active COVID-19.

This sequence joins TRBV5-1 and TRBJ2-7; 7 bases match TRBD2. The V segment lost 0 bases and the J segment 3 bases; nucleotides outside the gene matches: 6. Germline assignment: CDR1 SGHRS and CDR2 YFSETQ. This CDR3 contains 15 residues. The CDR3 DNA is TGCGCCAGCAGCTTGGAGCGGGGCGCCGGCTACGAGCAGTACTTC. Translation gives CASSLERGAGYEQYF.

The DNA for the CDR3 is TGTGCCAGCAGTGAAGCAACCAGAAATGAGCAGTTCTTC. Translating it yields CASSEATRNEQFF. The J gene is TRBJ2-1, the V gene TRBV2; D ambiguous. Germline V CDR1 and CDR2: SNHLY, FYNNEI. Trimming shortened V by 0 bases and J by 7 bases, and 7 bases separated the two germline ends. The CDR3 is 13 residues long. Together with reference TRBV2 and TRBJ2-1, the CDR3 gives the full variable domain: EPEVTQTPSHQVTQMGQEVILRCVPISNHLYFYWYRQILGQKVEFLVSFYNNEISEKSEIFDDQFSVERPDGSNFTLKIRSTKLEDSAMYFCASSEATRNEQFFGPGTRLTVL.

This chain uses TRBV6-2 or TRBV6-3 with TRBJ2-2; the match to TRBD2 covers 14 bases. In germline, CDR1 is MNHEY, CDR2 SVGEGT. V lost 0 bases and J lost 6; bases outside the gene matches: 15. This CDR3 contains 21 residues. The CDR3 protein is CASSYSNRSGLAGVVAGELFF. The CDR3, as DNA: TGTGCCAGCAGTTACTCGAATCGGTCGGGACTAGCGGGAGTTGTAGCCGGGGAGCTGTTTTTT.

This sequence joins TRBV28 and TRBJ2-3; 12 bases are a match to TRBD2. Germline lookup yields CDR1 MDHEN and CDR2 SYDVKM. The CDR3 runs to 21 residues. Unmatched junction bases numbered 18, after V lost 3 bases and J lost 2 bases. CDR3 in DNA: TGTGCCAGCAGTTTCCATACCCGTGCTAGCGGGAGGGTCCCTAACACAGATACGCAGTATTTT. Translating it yields CASSFHTRASGRVPNTDTQYF.

With regard to this clone: This sample includes further DNA sequences coding for the same CDR3. The chain recombines TRBV19 with TRBJ1-1; D is perhaps TRBD1 (5 bases). This CDR3 has 14 residues. The germline CDR1 and CDR2 sequences are LNHDA and SQIVND (reference sequence). V was pared by 6 bases and J by 1 base, with 12 bases between. Written as DNA, the CDR3 is TGTGCCAGTAGCCGGGGGGGAAGGAACACTGAAGCTTTCTTT. Protein sequence: CASSRGGRNTEAFF. The complete variable domain, with remaining parts taken from reference TRBV19 and TRBJ1-1, reads DGGITQSPKYLFRKEGQNVTLSCEQNLNHDAMYWYRQDPGQGLRLIYYSQIVNDFQKGDIAEGYSVSREKKESFPLTVTSAQKNPTAFYLCASSRGGRNTEAFFGQGTRLTVV.

The V call is TRBV4-3, the J call TRBJ2-2, with TRBD2 as a possible D gene (6 bases). Trimming took 0 bases from V and 6 from J, leaving 11 bases between them. Per germline, CDR1 LGHNA and CDR2 YSLEER. The CDR3 spans 15 residues. The CDR3 spells CASSQDGGPPGELFF. CDR3 DNA sequence: TGCGCCAGCAGCCAAGATGGAGGGCCGCCCGGGGAGCTGTTTTTT.

The chain employs TRBV28 and TRBJ1-3; D is unclear. CDR1 and CDR2 (germline): MDHEN, SYDVKM. CDR3 length: 15 amino acids. Between the trimmed V and J ends, which lost 5 bases and 4 bases, there was a span of 15 bases. CDR3 amino acids: CASSLRIKKGNTIYF. The CDR3 nucleotides read TGTGCCAGCAGTCTGCGGATCAAAAAAGGAAACACCATATATTTT.

This rearrangement joins TRBV4-1 to TRBJ2-7; 8 bases are a match to TRBD2. There are 16 residues in the CDR3. Germline CDR1 MGHRA, CDR2 YSYEKL. Losses at the gene ends were 0 bases for V and 5 bases for J; bases not matched to a gene: 9. The CDR3 protein is CASSQEERGKKDEQYF. DNA for the CDR3: TGCGCCAGCAGCCAAGAGGAGCGGGGGAAGAAGGACGAGCAGTACTTC.

This chain links TRBV9 with TRBJ1-2, with 7 bases matching TRBD1. This CDR3 has 13 amino acids. Germline V lookup: CDR1 SGDLS, CDR2 YYNGEE. J gave up 4 bases and V 3 bases, and 3 bases lay outside the gene matches. DNA of the CDR3: TGTGCCAGCAGCGAAGACAGGGTCTATGGCTACACCTTC. Protein: CASSEDRVYGYTF.

This clone was seen a few times. The rearrangement links TRBV5-1 to TRBJ2-5; D is possibly TRBD1 (7 bases). CDR1 is SGHRS and CDR2 is YFSETQ in the germline V gene. V lost 0 bases, J lost 5 bases, and 14 bases lay in between. The CDR3 is 15 residues long. The CDR3 nucleotides are TGCGCCAGCAGCTTGGAAGGGGGCCGGGGGGAGACCCAGTACTTC. The encoded protein is CASSLEGGRGETQYF. Based on the CDR3 plus reference TRBV5-1 and TRBJ2-5, the full variable domain is KAGVTQTPRYLIKTRGQQVTLSCSPISGHRSVSWYQQTPGQGLQFLFEYFSETQRNKGNFPGRFSGRQFSNSRSEMNVSTLELGDSALYLCASSLEGGRGETQYFGPGTRLLVL.

In this sample, this clone turned up once. This chain's CDR3 is CASSHGAGSNQPQHF. The DNA for the CDR3 is TGTGCCAGCAGTCATGGGGCGGGGAGCAATCAGCCCCAGCATTTT. The chain carries TRBV6-2 or TRBV6-3 and TRBJ1-5, with D possibly TRBD1 on 5 matching bases. The ends were cut back, 5 bases at V and 1 base at J, with 12 bases in the middle. This CDR3 contains 15 residues. The germline V gene has CDR1 MNHEY and CDR2 SVGEGT.

The gene calls are TRBV10-1 and TRBJ1-2, with D tentatively TRBD1 (5 bases). Germline V gives CDR1 WNHNN, CDR2 SYGVQD (reference sequence). Trimming took 3 bases from V and 2 from J, leaving 13 bases between them. This CDR3 is 15 amino acids long. CDR3 loop: CASSDGSAGNYGYTF. The CDR3 DNA reads as TGCGCCAGCAGTGACGGTTCGGCAGGGAACTATGGCTACACCTTC.

This chain links TRBV6-5 with TRBJ1-5; TRBD1 aligns across 9 bases. Germline loops: CDR1 MNHEY, CDR2 SVGAGI. V lost 10 bases to trimming and J lost 2 bases; unmatched junction nucleotides: 9. The length of the CDR3 is 15 residues. CDR3 coding DNA: TGTGCCATCGAACAGGGGGCAGGAGGCAATCAGCCCCAGCATTTT. Translation: CAIEQGAGGNQPQHF.

The chain has TRBV4-1 and TRBJ2-5, with 13 bases fitting TRBD2. The germline V gene encodes CDR1 MGHRA and CDR2 YSYEKL. The CDR3 extends over 16 amino acids. V lost 1 base and J lost 5; bases outside the gene matches: 4. The CDR3: CASSQGLAGGFETQYF. The CDR3 region has the DNA TGCGCCAGCAGCCAAGGACTAGCGGGAGGTTTTGAGACCCAGTACTTC.

This chain joins TRBV6-4 and TRBJ1-1; TRBD1 matches 7 bases. Germline V gene lookup returns CDR1 MRHNA and CDR2 SNTAGT. Trimming cost V 5 bases and J 5 bases; bases outside gene matches: 5. The CDR3 is 13 residues long. The CDR3 region has the DNA TGTGCCAGCAGTCAGACAGGGCATACTGAAGCTTTCTTT. Translating it yields CASSQTGHTEAFF.

Here the CDR3 reads CASSVLASGTDTQYF. CDR3 in DNA: TGTGCCAGCAGTGTTCTCGCTAGCGGGACAGATACGCAGTATTTT. The chain recombines TRBV6-4 with TRBJ2-3; TRBD2 aligns across 8 bases. This CDR3 has 15 residues. V was clipped by 4 bases and J by 3 bases; unmatched bases: 6. CDR1 is MRHNA, CDR2 SNTAGT, per germline.

This clone was counted a few times. The rearrangement joins TRBV4-1 to TRBJ1-2; 10 bases map to TRBD1. The CDR3 is 14 amino acids. V was clipped by 6 bases and J by 4 bases; unmatched bases: 5. Germline V gene lookup returns CDR1 MGHRA and CDR2 YSYEKL. The CDR3 region has the DNA TGCGCCAGCAGGGGGACAGGGGACCTCTATGGCTACACCTTC. It specifies CASRGTGDLYGYTF.

The V call is TRBV30, the J call TRBJ2-5; D might be TRBD1 (6 bases). V lost 2 bases, J lost 1 base, and 14 bases lay in between. Germline CDR1 and CDR2: GTSNPN and SVGIG (reference sequence). The CDR3 loop spans 15 amino acids. The CDR3 coding sequence is TGTGCCTGGAGTAGGAAGACAGGTCCCCAAGAGACCCAGTACTTC. Translated: CAWSRKTGPQETQYF.

The rearrangement uses TRBV9 and TRBJ2-3; D is uncertain. V lost 3 bases and J lost 6, with 8 bases in between. Germline V gives CDR1 SGDLS, CDR2 YYNGEE. There are 12 residues in the CDR3. Here the CDR3 DNA reads TGTGCCAGCAGCGCGAACAGCGATACGCAGTATTTT. Translating gives CASSANSDTQYF. Full variable domain (missing parts from reference TRBV9 and TRBJ2-3): DSGVTQTPKHLITATGQRVTLRCSPRSGDLSVYWYQQSLDQGLQFLIQYYNGEERAKGNILERFSAQQFPDLHSELNLSSLELGDSALYFCASSANSDTQYFGPGTRLTVL.

In DNA form, the CDR3 reads TGTGCCAGCAGTCTCCATTCCTATCTAGAGCAGTACTTC. Amino acids: CASSLHSYLEQYF. V and J are TRBV28 and TRBJ2-7; no clear D gene. The V gene lost 5 bases and the J gene lost 7 bases, with 15 bases spanning the gap. Germline CDR1 and CDR2: MDHEN and SYDVKM. This CDR3 has 13 amino acids.

V and J are TRBV7-9 and TRBJ1-4, with 10 bases lining up with TRBD1. Trimming removed 5 bases from V and 6 bases from J; junction bases left unmatched: 9. Looked up from germline, CDR1 is SEHNR and CDR2 is FQNEAQ (reference sequence). This CDR3 has 16 residues. CDR3 loop: CASSASGTGAHEKLFF. DNA of the CDR3: TGTGCCAGCAGCGCCTCCGGGACAGGGGCTCATGAAAAACTGTTTTTT.